The next 10 T cell receptor beta chains were all read from a single sample in a study of T cell repertoires in cytomegalovirus infection. These receptors lack a known antigen. One entry per CDR3 protein results from TCRdb running MiXCR on the reads. The sample contains roughly 990,000 distinct CDR3 sequences, around 31% of which appear only once. The source material was cultured CD8+ T cells from PBMCs, sampled from culture after CMV antigen stimulation. These receptors originate from a human donor in good health (CMV status not recorded). Some clones in this sample may be carry-over from other donors' samples.

Only a few counts were recorded for this clonotype. CDR3 amino acids: CASTTGAGRNEQFF. CDR3 in DNA: TGTGCCAGCACCACGGGGGCTGGTAGAAATGAGCAGTTCTTC. The chain joins TRBV27 to TRBJ2-1; D may match TRBD1 or TRBD2 (6 bases each). CDR1 is MNHEY, CDR2 SMNVEV, per germline (reference sequence). This CDR3 region has 14 residues. Trimming pared 7 bases from V and 7 bases from J, leaving 17 bases between.

This sequence joins TRBV4-1 and TRBJ2-1; 11 nucleotides agree with TRBD2. This CDR3 region has 18 residues. Germline V gives CDR1 MGHRA, CDR2 YSYEKL. Trimming removed 1 base from V and 0 bases from J; junction bases left unmatched: 5. CDR3 residues: CASSQGSSGGISYNEQFF. DNA for the CDR3: TGCGCCAGCAGCCAAGGATCTAGCGGGGGGATCTCCTACAATGAGCAGTTCTTC.

In this sample, this clonotype turned up a few times. The gene calls are TRBV27 and TRBJ1-4; D gene uncertain. CDR3 length: 13 residues. V lost 2 bases and J 11 bases, leaving 12 bases between the germline ends. CDR1 and CDR2 from the germline V gene are MNHEY and SMNVEV (reference sequence). The CDR3 DNA sequence: TGTGCCAGCAGTTTAGGACCGCTCGACAAACTGTTTTTT. Its protein product is CASSLGPLDKLFF.

V and J are TRBV6-5 and TRBJ2-1; possibly TRBD1 for D (6 bases). V was clipped by 1 base and J by 4 bases, with 14 bases between them. The CDR3 is 16 residues long. The germline V gene encodes CDR1 MNHEY and CDR2 SVGAGI. The CDR3 DNA sequence: TGTGCCAGCAGTTACTTAGGGGGACATTCTTACAATGAGCAGTTCTTC. Residues: CASSYLGGHSYNEQFF.

The CDR3 DNA sequence: TGCGCCAGCAGCCAACAAATCTACAATGAGCAGTTCTTC. The encoded protein is CASSQQIYNEQFF. The genes are TRBV4-1 and TRBJ2-1; no definite D call. V was trimmed by 2 bases and J by 3 bases, leaving 5 bases between them. The CDR3 totals 13 residues. Germline loops: CDR1 MGHRA, CDR2 YSYEKL.

V gene TRBV12-3 or TRBV12-4 combines with J gene TRBJ1-6; 8 nucleotides agree with TRBD1. V gave up 5 bases and J gave up 8 bases; unmatched junction bases: 5. CDR3 length equals 14 residues. As DNA, the CDR3 is TGTGCCAGCAGTCATCGACAGGGGTATTCACCCCTCCACTTT. Translating gives CASSHRQGYSPLHF.

The chain links TRBV7-9 to TRBJ1-4; D unclear. In germline, CDR1 is SEHNR, CDR2 FQNEAQ (reference sequence). The CDR3 consists of 14 residues. V lost 5 bases and J lost 4, with 11 bases in between. This chain's CDR3 is CASSEQVRNEKLFF. CDR3 in DNA: TGTGCCAGCAGCGAGCAGGTCCGTAATGAAAAACTGTTTTTT.

The table lists this clonotype with a few counts. The chain is built from TRBV9 and TRBJ1-1; D not resolved. There are 14 residues in the CDR3. With 0 bases removed from V and 5 bases from J, the gap between germline ends came to 11 bases. CDR1 SGDLS and CDR2 YYNGEE come from the germline V gene. This CDR3 reads CASSVGGIGTEAFF. The DNA of the CDR3 is TGTGCCAGCAGCGTAGGCGGCATTGGGACTGAAGCTTTCTTT.

In its sample, this clonotype was seen a few times. The chain links TRBV19 to TRBJ2-5, with 10 bases lining up with TRBD2. The V segment lost 6 bases and the J segment 5 bases; nucleotides outside the gene matches: 9. CDR1 is LNHDA and CDR2 is SQIVND in the germline V gene (reference sequence). The length of the CDR3 is 15 residues. The CDR3 sequence: CASSRLAGFEETQYF. In DNA form, the CDR3 reads TGTGCCAGTAGCCGACTAGCGGGTTTTGAGGAGACCCAGTACTTC.

The chain employs TRBV27 and TRBJ1-5, with D possibly TRBD1 on 5 matching bases. Trimming shortened V by 4 bases and J by 5 bases, and 15 bases separated the two germline ends. In germline, CDR1 is MNHEY, CDR2 SMNVEV (reference sequence). This CDR3 contains 15 residues. CDR3 DNA sequence: TGTGCCAGCAGTTCGGGCTCCTGGGGGGATCAGCCCCAGCATTTT. Protein product: CASSSGSWGDQPQHF.